These 21 T cell receptor beta chains were sequenced from one sample in a study of T-cell memory formation after mild COVID-19. One entry per CDR3 protein, called by TCRdb with MiXCR from the 5' RACE reads. Of roughly 130,000 distinct CDR3 sequences detected, 16% appear once; the ten largest clones hold roughly 13%. The sequencing sample was made of PBMCs or a T cell subset sorted from them (not recorded which). The receptors stem from an adult woman who had mild COVID-19 (a few samples of this study predate the infection). Cell type and time point are not known.

This clonotype showed up many times. The chain has TRBV5-1 and TRBJ2-1; D is unresolved. V was trimmed by 3 bases and J by 7 bases, leaving 8 bases between them. CDR3 size: 12 residues. The germline V gene encodes CDR1 SGHRS and CDR2 YFSETQ. In DNA, the CDR3 is TGCGCCAGCAGCTACACCATTAATGAGCAGTTCTTC. Its protein is CASSYTINEQFF.

V is TRBV29-1 and J is TRBJ2-3; perhaps TRBD2 as D (6 bases). Per the germline V gene, CDR1 is SQVTM and CDR2 is ANQGSEA. V gave up 6 bases and J gave up 2 bases, with 15 bases separating them. The CDR3 runs 14 residues. The CDR3 bases are TGCAGCGTAGCGCCGGGACTCCACACAGATACGCAGTATTTT. It is translated as CSVAPGLHTDTQYF.

This clonotype was seen a handful of times. V gene TRBV15 combines with J gene TRBJ2-5; tentative D call: TRBD1 (6 bases). The CDR3 runs to 14 residues. In germline, CDR1 is LNHNV, CDR2 YYDKDF (reference sequence). Trimming took 4 bases from V and 1 from J, leaving 10 bases between them. The CDR3 region is CATSKTGFQETQYF. As DNA, the CDR3 is TGTGCCACCAGCAAGACAGGTTTCCAAGAGACCCAGTACTTC.

The rearrangement links TRBV4-2 to TRBJ2-2; D is undetermined. The germline V gene encodes CDR1 LGHNA and CDR2 YNFKEQ. V was trimmed by 0 bases and J by 2 bases, leaving 13 bases between them. The CDR3 length is 17 residues. This chain's CDR3 is CASSQDLGQLNTGELFF. CDR3 nucleotide sequence: TGTGCCAGCAGCCAAGATCTCGGGCAGCTAAACACCGGGGAGCTGTTTTTT.

This clonotype was detected a few times. The chain joins TRBV27 to TRBJ2-7; the match to TRBD1 covers 10 bases. The V segment lost 6 bases and the J segment 3 bases; nucleotides outside the gene matches: 8. Germline loops: CDR1 MNHEY, CDR2 SMNVEV (reference sequence). This CDR3 has 15 amino acids. CDR3 loop: CASRIGRDRGYEQYF. The CDR3, as DNA: TGTGCCAGCAGAATAGGAAGGGACAGGGGCTACGAGCAGTACTTC.

This clonotype ranks as medium-sized. The chain is built from TRBV15 and TRBJ2-3, with a possible D match to TRBD2 (6 bases). Trimming left V 0 bases short and J 6 bases short, with 22 bases between. CDR3 size: 18 residues. The germline V gene encodes CDR1 LNHNV and CDR2 YYDKDF (reference sequence). The CDR3 DNA reads as TGTGCCACCAGCAGAGATCGATTAGGCGGGGCCGCATTTGATACGCAGTATTTT. The encoded protein is CATSRDRLGGAAFDTQYF.

This clonotype was picked up a small number of times. The rearrangement links TRBV28 to TRBJ2-1, with D possibly TRBD2 on 5 matching bases. Trimming took off 6 bases at V and 2 bases at J, with 8 bases between the two ends. CDR1 MDHEN and CDR2 SYDVKM come from the germline V gene. The CDR3 has 13 amino acids. The CDR3 DNA is TGTGCCAGCAGATCCGGGACCTACAATGAGCAGTTCTTC. Translating gives CASRSGTYNEQFF.

The table lists this clonotype with a few counts. J is TRBJ2-7 and V is TRBV4-2, with 9 bases that match TRBD2. The CDR3 contains 16 residues. CDR1 and CDR2 from the germline V gene are LGHNA and YNFKEQ. The V and J ends lost 2 bases and 0 bases, in that order; junction bases with no gene match: 5. CDR3 sequence (DNA): TGTGCCAGCAGCCAAATTGCGGGGGGGATCTCCTACGAGCAGTACTTC. Translated: CASSQIAGGISYEQYF.

This chain links TRBV25-1 with TRBJ2-5; D gene uncertain. Trimming left V 8 bases short and J 5 bases short, with 12 bases between. The CDR3 consists of 12 residues. The germline V gene has CDR1 MGHDK and CDR2 SYGVNS. The chain's CDR3 is CASQTHSETQYF. The CDR3 DNA sequence: TGTGCCAGCCAAACCCATTCCGAGACCCAGTACTTC. The variable domain in full, completed from reference TRBV25-1 and TRBJ2-5, reads EADIYQTPRYLVIGTGKKITLECSQTMGHDKMYWYQQDPGMELHLIHYSYGVNSTEKGDLSSESTVSRIRTEHFPLTLESARPSHTSQYLCASQTHSETQYFGPGTRLLVL.

The CDR3 loop is CASSSYGQSYEQYF. In DNA form, the CDR3 reads TGTGCCAGCAGTTCCTATGGGCAAAGCTACGAGCAGTACTTC. V and J are TRBV27 and TRBJ2-7; D not resolved. The germline V and J ends were trimmed by 4 bases and 3 bases, with 13 bases remaining between them. Germline CDR1 and CDR2: MNHEY and SMNVEV (reference sequence). The CDR3 loop spans 14 amino acids.

V usage is TRBV27 and J usage is TRBJ1-2, with D perhaps matching TRBD1 (5 bases). Germline assignment: CDR1 MNHEY and CDR2 SMNVEV (reference sequence). The CDR3 spans 12 residues. Between the trimmed V and J ends, which lost 3 bases and 8 bases, there was a span of 10 bases. CDR3 residues: CASSLRGDGYTF. The CDR3 DNA follows: TGTGCCAGCAGTTTGCGAGGGGACGGCTACACCTTC.

The CDR3 DNA reads as TGTGCCAGCAGCCAGTGGGCATACAATGAGCAGTTCTTC. Its protein is CASSQWAYNEQFF. V gene TRBV16 combines with J gene TRBJ2-1; D unclear. This CDR3 contains 13 residues. Trimming stripped 3 bases from V and 4 bases from J, with 7 bases between. The germline CDR1 and CDR2 sequences are KGHSY and FQNENV.

CDR3 in amino acids: CATGGTDTQGTEAFF. CDR3 in DNA: TGTGCCACAGGGGGCACAGACACACAGGGCACTGAAGCTTTCTTT. This chain joins TRBV6-5 and TRBJ1-1; TRBD1 matches 8 bases. The CDR3 sequence is 15 residues long. Germline CDR1 MNHEY, CDR2 SVGAGI. The V and J ends lost 10 bases and 4 bases, in that order; junction bases with no gene match: 14.

This clonotype was recorded a few times. The rearrangement joins TRBV7-2 to TRBJ2-7, with 11 nucleotides matching TRBD1. V dropped 3 bases and J dropped 0; count of bases not matched to a gene: 1. CDR1 and CDR2 from the germline V gene are SGHTA and FQGNSA. The CDR3 is 15 amino acids. The CDR3: CASSLDRGLSYEQYF. CDR3 sequence (DNA): TGTGCCAGCAGCTTGGACAGGGGGCTCTCCTACGAGCAGTACTTC.

This clonotype has just a few counts. This chain connects TRBV6-2 or TRBV6-3 to TRBJ2-7; D is undetermined. Trimming took 6 bases from V and 3 from J, leaving 12 bases between them. Germline V lookup: CDR1 MNHEY, CDR2 SVGEGT. There are 13 residues in the CDR3. For the CDR3, the DNA is TGTGCCAGCAGCCGGGCCTTATTCTACGAGCAGTACTTC. This gives the protein CASSRALFYEQYF.

J is TRBJ2-5 and V is TRBV20-1; D unresolved. Germline V lookup: CDR1 DFQATT, CDR2 SNEGSKA (reference sequence). Trimming removed 4 bases at V and 4 bases at J, with 16 bases between. This CDR3 contains 14 residues. The CDR3 coding sequence is TGCAGTGCTACCGCCGGGCCCTGGGGAGAGACCCAGTACTTC. It translates to CSATAGPWGETQYF.

The V gene is TRBV18, the J gene TRBJ2-1; 10 bases map to TRBD2. V trimming: 5 bases; J trimming: 5 bases; junction bases outside the gene matches: 9. CDR1 and CDR2 from the germline V gene are KGHSH and LQKENI. The CDR3 runs to 16 residues. The CDR3 loop is CASSKEREGLHNEQFF. The CDR3 region has the DNA TGTGCCAGCTCAAAGGAGCGGGAGGGCCTCCACAATGAGCAGTTCTTC.

This chain uses TRBV29-1 with TRBJ2-1; 10 bases agree with TRBD2. The V gene's germline CDR1 is SQVTM and CDR2 ANQGSEA. V gave up 3 bases and J gave up 4 bases; unmatched junction bases: 3. The CDR3 runs 14 residues. The CDR3 DNA sequence: TGCAGCGTTGACGGACTAGCGGTTTACAATGAGCAGTTCTTC. Translating gives CSVDGLAVYNEQFF.

The chain employs TRBV4-2 and TRBJ1-5; TRBD1 aligns across 8 bases. The CDR3 totals 15 residues. The germline V gene has CDR1 LGHNA and CDR2 YNFKEQ. The ends lost 0 bases at V and 5 bases at J; junction bases unmatched: 3. The CDR3 nucleotides are TGTGCCAGCAGCCAAGAAGGACAGGGATATCAGCCCCAGCATTTT. This translates into CASSQEGQGYQPQHF.

A note on this clonotype: Mismatch with germline at one junction end may stem from a read error. The chain combines TRBV7-9 with TRBJ2-6, with D perhaps matching TRBD1 or TRBD2 (5 bases each). CDR1 is SEHNR and CDR2 is FQNEAQ in the germline V gene (reference sequence). This CDR3 comprises 17 residues. CDR3 DNA sequence: TGTGCCAGCAGCCAAGATGGGGGAATCTCTGGGGCCAACGTCCCGACTTTC. Translated, it gives CASSQDGGISGANVPTF.

V usage is TRBV7-9 and J usage is TRBJ2-3; D is unclear. This CDR3 has 16 residues. Trimming took off 5 bases at V and 2 bases at J, with 17 bases between the two ends. Germline assignment: CDR1 SEHNR and CDR2 FQNEAQ (reference sequence). CDR3 sequence (DNA): TGTGCCAGCAGCCATCCGGACGCACCGTCCACAGATACGCAGTATTTT. Translation: CASSHPDAPSTDTQYF. Full variable domain (missing parts from reference TRBV7-9 and TRBJ2-3): DTGVSQNPRHKITKRGQNVTFRCDPISEHNRLYWYRQTLGQGPEFLTYFQNEAQLEKSRLLSDRFSAERPKGSFSTLEIQRTEQGDSAMYLCASSHPDAPSTDTQYFGPGTRLTVL.